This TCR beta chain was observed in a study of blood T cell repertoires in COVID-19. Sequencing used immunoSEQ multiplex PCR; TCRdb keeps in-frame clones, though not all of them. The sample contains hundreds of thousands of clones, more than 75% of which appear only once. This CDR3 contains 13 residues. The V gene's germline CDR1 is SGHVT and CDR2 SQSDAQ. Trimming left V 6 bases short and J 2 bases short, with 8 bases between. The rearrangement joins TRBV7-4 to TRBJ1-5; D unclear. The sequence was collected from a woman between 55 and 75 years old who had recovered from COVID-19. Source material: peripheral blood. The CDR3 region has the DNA TGTGCCAGCAGAGAGAGTGGCAATCAGCCCCAGCATTTT. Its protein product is CASRESGNQPQHF.